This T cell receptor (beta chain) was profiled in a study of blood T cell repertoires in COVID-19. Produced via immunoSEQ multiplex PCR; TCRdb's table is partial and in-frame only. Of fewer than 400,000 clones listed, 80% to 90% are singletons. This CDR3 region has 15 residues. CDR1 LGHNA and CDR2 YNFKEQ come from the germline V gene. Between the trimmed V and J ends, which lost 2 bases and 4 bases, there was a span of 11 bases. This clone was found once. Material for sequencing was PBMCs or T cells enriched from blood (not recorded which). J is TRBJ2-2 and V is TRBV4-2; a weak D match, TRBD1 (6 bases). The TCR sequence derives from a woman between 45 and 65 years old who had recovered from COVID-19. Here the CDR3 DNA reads TGTGCCAGCAGCCAATCAGGGGTCACCACCGGGGAGCTGTTTTTT. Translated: CASSQSGVTTGELFF.